Described below is a single T cell receptor beta chain sequence and its context. What it binds is not known. The source of the sample is a study of PD-1 blockade in classical Hodgkin lymphoma. Per germline, CDR1 SQVTM and CDR2 ANQGSEA. The CDR3 is 15 residues long. Unmatched junction bases numbered 2, after V lost 7 bases and J lost 2 bases. Libraries were prepared by immunoSEQ multiplex PCR; TCRdb keeps only in-frame clonotypes and omits some of them. Of fewer than 95,000 clones listed, under 85% are singletons. Points from the study as a whole: Newly diagnosed patients were said to have less baseline TCR diversity than healthy donors did. Complete responders' baseline diversity resembled that of newly diagnosed patients. At C4D1, TCR diversity had climbed significantly for CD4+ cells, though not for CD8+ cells.

Noted time point: cycle 4 day 1 (C4D1), after 5 to 7 weeks of nivolumab. Patients all relapsed after autologous stem cell transplantation, and there was variation in brentuximab vedotin exposure. The source was peripheral blood mononuclear cells (PBMCs), collected before the fourth cycle of nivolumab. J is TRBJ2-1 and V is TRBV29-1, with 16 nucleotides matching TRBD2. The sequence was collected from a human donor with classical Hodgkin lymphoma. The CDR3 DNA sequence: TGCAGCGGGGGACTAGCGGGAGGGCCCTACAATGAGCAGTTCTTC. It translates to CSGGLAGGPYNEQFF.